Detailed here is one T cell receptor beta chain. Its matching antigen is unknown. The sample originates from a study of beta chain features in type 1 diabetes. Study findings and constraints: Patients with type 1 diabetes carried fewer insertions and had more deletions at their VDJ junctions. Type 1 diabetes patients had TCRB CDR3s that were shorter (moderately but significantly so) in all four CD4+ subsets. The naive, central memory and Treg TCRB repertoires showed an apparent similarity that was greater among patients than among healthy donors.

CD45RO/CCR7/CD25/CD127/CD95/CD27 staining was used to isolate CD4+ naive, central memory, regulatory and stem cell-like memory cells by sorting. All of the isolated RNA was reverse transcribed, so expressed TCRB transcripts were sequenced. Using immunoSEQ multiplex PCR, the repertoire was profiled, and TCRdb retains in-frame clones only, with some absent. Among a few hundred thousand clones, around 24% were seen once, and the ten largest hold about 0.012%. Between the trimmed V and J ends, which lost 4 bases and 0 bases, there was a span of 13 bases. CDR3 size: 14 residues. Germline values: CDR1 SQVTM, CDR2 ANQGSEA.

The receptor was isolated from a woman in her twenties or thirties with type 1 diabetes. V usage is TRBV29-1 and J usage is TRBJ2-7; D gene ambiguous. Sequenced material: naive CD4+ T cells from blood. The CDR3 DNA reads as TGCAGCGTTGGAGTAAGTAGTCTCTCCTACGAGCAGTACTTC. This gives the protein CSVGVSSLSYEQYF.